This record looks at one TCR beta chain sequence and its context. The sample originates from a study of shared clonotypes between healthy human individuals. The CDR3 runs to 13 residues. Trimming removed 3 bases at V and 6 bases at J, with 9 bases between. The germline CDR1 and CDR2 sequences are LNHDA and SQIVND (reference sequence). The table came from immunoSEQ multiplex PCR; TCRdb's copy has only in-frame clones and leaves some out. The sample consists of fewer than 550,000 clones, 75% to 80% of them appearing once. What was sequenced was PBMCs. This TCR was sampled from a woman between 40 and 50 years old in good health. Some clones in this sample may be carry-over from other donors' samples. V is TRBV19 and J is TRBJ2-1; D might be TRBD2 (5 bases). The CDR3 loop reads CASSMGDFNEQFF. DNA of the CDR3: TGTGCCAGTAGTATGGGAGACTTCAATGAGCAGTTCTTC.